These 18 T cell receptor beta chains were all obtained from the same sample, sequenced in a study of blood T cell repertoires in COVID-19. Generated by immunoSEQ multiplex PCR, the TCRdb table keeps only in-frame clones and is missing some. The sample yields 100,000 to 150,000 clones, 70% to 90% seen once. The sequencing input was peripheral blood. Every receptor here comes from an elderly woman with acute or convalescent COVID-19.

The chain is built from TRBV27 and TRBJ1-6; 9 positions agree with TRBD1. Unmatched junction bases numbered 7, after V lost 6 bases and J lost 10 bases. This CDR3 region has 14 residues. Germline CDR1 reads MNHEY; CDR2 reads SMNVEV (reference sequence). Here the CDR3 reads CASRTGTGRSPLHF. The CDR3, as DNA: TGTGCCAGCAGGACCGGGACAGGGCGATCACCCCTCCACTTT.

This clone was counted between two and nine times. The chain employs TRBV28 and TRBJ1-1; D gene unclear. The CDR3 has 13 amino acids. Germline lookup yields CDR1 MDHEN and CDR2 SYDVKM. V lost 2 bases and J lost 2, with 6 bases in between. The CDR3 sequence is CASSLTVNTEAFF. The CDR3 DNA reads TGTGCCAGCAGTTTAACAGTTAACACTGAAGCTTTCTTT.

This clone was found once. The chain uses TRBV19 and TRBJ1-4; D ambiguous. Trimming cost V 5 bases and J 3 bases, with 10 bases left between them. Looked up from germline, CDR1 is LNHDA and CDR2 is SQIVND (reference sequence). The CDR3 runs 14 residues. The chain's CDR3 is CASSWQVPNEKLFF. CDR3 nucleotides: TGTGCCAGTAGTTGGCAGGTGCCTAATGAAAAACTGTTTTTT.

The V and J genes are TRBV5-5 and TRBJ2-5, with D tentatively TRBD2 (5 bases). With 1 base removed from V and 0 bases from J, the gap between germline ends came to 7 bases. Per the germline V gene, CDR1 is SGHKS and CDR2 is YYEKEE (reference sequence). CDR3 length: 14 amino acids. The DNA of the CDR3 is TGTGCCAGCAGCTTGCGGGGAAACCAAGAGACCCAGTACTTC. It specifies CASSLRGNQETQYF.

V is TRBV7-2 and J is TRBJ1-4; 8 bases are a match to TRBD1. V gave up 5 bases and J gave up 0 bases; unmatched junction bases: 5. The CDR3 covers 16 residues. CDR1 is SGHTA and CDR2 is FQGNSA in the germline V gene. The CDR3 region has the DNA TGTGCCAGCAGCCGGGACAGGCTTGCAACTAATGAAAAACTGTTTTTT. It is translated as CASSRDRLATNEKLFF.

CDR3: CAIRYRGDTEAFF. The CDR3 DNA reads TGTGCCATCAGGTACAGGGGTGACACTGAAGCTTTCTTT. The rearrangement joins TRBV10-3 to TRBJ1-1; 7 bases are shared with TRBD1. V lost 6 bases and J lost 3; bases outside the gene matches: 4. This CDR3 is 13 amino acids long. Germline V lookup: CDR1 ENHRY, CDR2 SYGVKD.

This clone was observed a few times. The V and J genes are TRBV7-3 and TRBJ2-7; 9 bases are a match to TRBD2. V was clipped by 5 bases and J by 0 bases; unmatched bases: 2. Germline CDR1 and CDR2: SGHTA and FQGTGA. The CDR3 is 14 residues long. The CDR3 loop is CASSPAGGSYEQYF. The CDR3 DNA is TGTGCCAGCAGCCCAGCGGGGGGCTCCTACGAGCAGTACTTC. The variable domain in full, completed from reference TRBV7-3 and TRBJ2-7, reads GAGVSQTPSNKVTEKGKYVELRCDPISGHTALYWYRQSLGQGPEFLIYFQGTGAADDSGLPNDRFFAVRPEGSVSTLKIQRTERGDSAVYLCASSPAGGSYEQYFGPGTRLTVT.

This rearrangement joins TRBV19 to TRBJ1-6; 11 positions agree with TRBD1. Germline CDR1 is LNHDA and CDR2 is SQIVND (reference sequence). The J segment lost 10 bases and the V segment lost 7 bases, leaving 9 bases of the junction unmatched. CDR3 length equals 15 residues. CDR3 bases: TGTGCCAGTATCATGGGGGACAGGGGGAACTCACCCCTCCACTTT. Translated: CASIMGDRGNSPLHF. Based on the CDR3 plus reference TRBV19 and TRBJ1-6, the full variable domain is DGGITQSPKYLFRKEGQNVTLSCEQNLNHDAMYWYRQDPGQGLRLIYYSQIVNDFQKGDIAEGYSVSREKKESFPLTVTSAQKNPTAFYLCASIMGDRGNSPLHFGNGTRLTVT.

The CDR3 loop reads CASSGSGGPQETQYF. The CDR3 nucleotides read TGTGCCAGCAGCGGTAGCGGGGGGCCCCAAGAGACCCAGTACTTC. The gene calls are TRBV7-2 and TRBJ2-5, with 10 bases fitting TRBD2. Trimming at V came to 5 bases and at J to 1 base, leaving 4 bases not matched to a gene. In germline, CDR1 is SGHTA, CDR2 FQGNSA. The CDR3 totals 15 residues.

The chain carries TRBV2 and TRBJ2-1; the D gene is possibly TRBD1 (5 bases). CDR1 is SNHLY and CDR2 is FYNNEI in the germline V gene. There are 14 residues in the CDR3. With 3 bases removed from V and 9 bases from J, the gap between germline ends came to 15 bases. CDR3 in DNA: TGTGCCAGCAGTGACCGGGCAGGGTACGTTGAGCAGTTCTTC. This codes for CASSDRAGYVEQFF.

This clone showed up just once. This chain joins TRBV19 and TRBJ1-1; TRBD1 is a possible D gene (6 bases). V lost 4 bases to trimming and J lost 7 bases, with 25 bases between them. This CDR3 has 17 amino acids. Germline V gives CDR1 LNHDA, CDR2 SQIVND (reference sequence). CDR3 residues: CASSTPGQLGLPIEAFF. The DNA of the CDR3 is TGTGCCAGTAGTACGCCAGGACAGTTAGGGCTTCCAATTGAAGCTTTCTTT. The variable domain in full, with the rest retrieved from reference TRBV19 and TRBJ1-1, is DGGITQSPKYLFRKEGQNVTLSCEQNLNHDAMYWYRQDPGQGLRLIYYSQIVNDFQKGDIAEGYSVSREKKESFPLTVTSAQKNPTAFYLCASSTPGQLGLPIEAFFGQGTRLTVV.

This rearrangement joins TRBV5-1 to TRBJ2-7; D call uncertain. The CDR3 is made up of 14 amino acids. Germline assignment: CDR1 SGHRS and CDR2 YFSETQ. Trimming shortened V by 1 base and J by 3 bases, and 11 bases separated the two germline ends. CDR3 loop: CASSLQVLGYEQYF. In DNA form, the CDR3 reads TGCGCCAGCAGCTTGCAGGTGTTGGGCTACGAGCAGTACTTC.

The chain carries TRBV5-4 and TRBJ1-2; D is perhaps TRBD1 (6 bases). Germline CDR1 SGHNT, CDR2 YYREEE (reference sequence). The CDR3 totals 13 residues. The V end lost 4 bases, the J end lost 7 bases, and 14 bases lay between the germline ends. As DNA, the CDR3 is TGTGCCAGCAGCATACAGGGTTGGGGTGGCTACACCTTC. It is translated as CASSIQGWGGYTF.

The chain has TRBV5-4 and TRBJ2-1; 8 positions match TRBD2. CDR1 SGHNT and CDR2 YYREEE come from the germline V gene (reference sequence). The CDR3 is 16 amino acids. The trim removed 0 bases at V and 4 bases at J, leaving 6 bases unmatched. The CDR3 here is CASSLASGGMYNEQFF. Here the CDR3 DNA reads TGTGCCAGCAGCTTGGCGAGCGGGGGCATGTACAATGAGCAGTTCTTC.

The chain carries TRBV28 and TRBJ1-1, with D unclear. The length of the CDR3 is 13 residues. The V and J ends lost 4 bases and 5 bases respectively, with 11 bases between them. Looked up from germline, CDR1 is MDHEN and CDR2 is SYDVKM. The CDR3 here is CASSSNLGTEAFF. CDR3 nucleotides: TGTGCCAGCAGTTCCAACCTAGGTACTGAAGCTTTCTTT.

The J gene is TRBJ1-6, the V gene TRBV7-9; D is unresolved. The CDR3 covers 16 residues. Germline V CDR1 and CDR2: SEHNR, FQNEAQ (reference sequence). Trimming took 3 bases from V and 6 from J, leaving 15 bases between them. The CDR3 DNA reads TGTGCCAGCAGCTTGGGTGCAGGATCAACTAATTCACCCCTCCACTTT. As protein: CASSLGAGSTNSPLHF.

This sequence joins TRBV6-1 and TRBJ1-3; D not certain. This CDR3 is built from 16 residues. V was cut by 2 bases and J by 0 bases, with 11 bases left in between. Germline V gene sequence: CDR1 MNHNS, CDR2 SASEGT. The CDR3 sequence: CASSESLPGSGNTIYF. Written as DNA, the CDR3 is TGTGCCAGCAGTGAATCCCTCCCGGGCTCTGGAAACACCATATATTTT.

The chain employs TRBV7-9 and TRBJ2-7, with 11 bases identical to TRBD1. V gave up 5 bases and J gave up 5 bases; unmatched junction bases: 8. Germline V lookup: CDR1 SEHNR, CDR2 FQNEAQ (reference sequence). The CDR3 has 15 amino acids. The CDR3 bases are TGTGCCAGCAGCCGACCGGGACAGGGGGTCCACGAGCAGTACTTC. Its protein product is CASSRPGQGVHEQYF.